This entry lists 15 T cell receptor beta chains sequenced from one sample in a study of cytomegalovirus exposure and HLA in healthy donors. This PCR relied on a set of 60 Vbeta primers and 13 Jbeta primers. Using immunoSEQ multiplex PCR, the repertoire was profiled, and TCRdb retains in-frame clones only, with some absent. The sample contains about 180,000 clones, 77% of which appear only once. The sequencing input was PBMCs. The receptors shown here come from a man aged 18 to 30 in good health and CMV-seronegative.

This clone was recorded once. This rearrangement joins TRBV27 to TRBJ2-7, with D uncertain. V was clipped by 6 bases and J by 0 bases, with 9 bases between them. Germline V gene lookup returns CDR1 MNHEY and CDR2 SMNVEV (reference sequence). This CDR3 has 13 amino acids. CDR3 loop: CASSQTDSYEQYF. The CDR3 nucleotides read TGTGCCAGCAGCCAAACAGACTCCTACGAGCAGTACTTC.

CDR3 bases: TGTGCCAGCAGCTTAACGGGAACAGGGTATTGTAGCAATCAGCCCCAGCATTTT. Translating it yields CASSLTGTGYCSNQPQHF. This chain links TRBV7-3 with TRBJ1-5; perhaps TRBD1 as D (6 bases). Germline V gene data show CDR1 as SGHTA and CDR2 as FQGTGA. The CDR3 runs 18 residues. V was cut by 0 bases and J by 0 bases, with 15 bases left in between.

The chain couples TRBV11-2 to TRBJ2-7; 7 bases fit TRBD2. Germline V lookup: CDR1 SGHAT, CDR2 FQNNGV. V shed 2 bases and J 7 bases; nucleotides not matched to a gene: 8. The CDR3 covers 14 residues. CDR3 in DNA: TGTGCCAGCAGCTTAATATCGGGGGGAAGGGAGCAGTACTTC. Translation gives CASSLISGGREQYF. The full variable domain, completed using reference TRBV11-2 and TRBJ2-7, is EAGVAQSPRYKIIEKRQSVAFWCNPISGHATLYWYQQILGQGPKLLIQFQNNGVVDDSQLPKDRFSAERLKGVDSTLKIQPAKLEDSAVYLCASSLISGGREQYFGPGTRLTVT.

The genes are TRBV4-3 and TRBJ2-1; perhaps TRBD1 as D (6 bases). This CDR3 region has 14 residues. V lost 0 bases and J 8 bases, leaving 11 bases between the germline ends. Germline CDR1 LGHNA, CDR2 YSLEER. For the CDR3, the DNA is TGCGCCAGCAGCCAAGATGGCAGGGGCTATGAGCAGTTCTTC. This sequence encodes CASSQDGRGYEQFF.

CDR3 DNA: TGTGCTAGTGGCCCGACAGGACAGGGCCTCAATCAGCCCCAGCATTTT. Translation: CASGPTGQGLNQPQHF. V gene TRBV12-5 combines with J gene TRBJ1-5; 8 bases fit TRBD1. The CDR3 extends over 16 amino acids. Germline V gene sequence: CDR1 LGHNT, CDR2 FRNRAP. With 6 bases clipped from V and 3 bases from J, the junction kept 10 bases outside the gene matches.

This clone was observed a few times. Here the CDR3 DNA reads TGTGCCAGCAGCTTAATTGCAGCGTTATCTGGAAACACCATATATTTT. It yields the protein CASSLIAALSGNTIYF. This rearrangement joins TRBV7-9 to TRBJ1-3; the D is unclear. Germline V lookup: CDR1 SEHNR, CDR2 FQNEAQ (reference sequence). V was pared by 2 bases and J by 1 base, with 12 bases between. The CDR3 has 16 residues.

Concerning this clone: The germline gene is not matched at one end of the junction; a read error may be the cause. This same CDR3 is encoded by further DNA sequences in the sample. The V and J genes are TRBV7-2 and TRBJ2-7; 9 nucleotides align to TRBD2. This CDR3 is built from 16 residues. The germline V gene has CDR1 SGHTA and CDR2 FQGNSA. The CDR3 sequence is CASSIPRTSVGYEQYF. CDR3 bases: TGCGCCAGCAGCATACCCCGGACTAGCGTGGGCTACGAGCAGTACTTC.

V is TRBV7-8 and J is TRBJ2-6; the D gene is possibly TRBD2 (5 bases). CDR1 is SGHVS and CDR2 is FQNEAQ in the germline V gene. Trimming stripped 3 bases from V and 0 bases from J, with 15 bases between. The CDR3 extends over 18 amino acids. The CDR3 region has the DNA TGTGCCAGCAGCTTGGGTCCCGGACTGTTCTCTGGGGCCAACGTCCTGACTTTC. Protein product: CASSLGPGLFSGANVLTF.

The chain joins TRBV29-1 to TRBJ1-2, with TRBD1 as a possible D gene (5 bases). V was cut by 2 bases and J by 8 bases, with 18 bases left in between. The CDR3 runs to 14 residues. Germline CDR1 SQVTM, CDR2 ANQGSEA. CDR3 DNA: TGCAGCGTTGAACCCCAAGGGGCGAGTCGGGGCTACACCTTC. Translated: CSVEPQGASRGYTF.

The chain links TRBV4-1 to TRBJ2-2; D is possibly TRBD2 (6 bases). This CDR3 comprises 14 residues. Germline assignment: CDR1 MGHRA and CDR2 YSYEKL. V was pared by 3 bases and J by 5 bases, with 10 bases between. Here the CDR3 reads CASSHPLATGELFF. In DNA form, the CDR3 reads TGCGCCAGCAGCCACCCACTAGCAACCGGGGAGCTGTTTTTT.

The V call is TRBV7-8, the J call TRBJ2-7; D remains ambiguous. Germline-derived CDR1 and CDR2 are SGHVS and FQNEAQ. The CDR3 sequence is 16 residues long. The V end was cut by 5 bases, the J end by 3 bases, with 20 bases between. The CDR3 DNA reads as TGTGCCAGCAGCGTAGGGTCCGGCGACTTCCTCTACGAGCAGTACTTC. Translated, it gives CASSVGSGDFLYEQYF.

This clone was seen just once. The chain couples TRBV29-1 to TRBJ2-1, with 9 positions matching TRBD1. The CDR3 length is 13 residues. Germline V gene sequence: CDR1 SQVTM, CDR2 ANQGSEA. V gave up 8 bases and J gave up 2 bases; unmatched junction bases: 4. The CDR3 region has the DNA TGCAGCCACGGACAGGGGACCTACAATGAGCAGTTCTTC. It yields the protein CSHGQGTYNEQFF.

This chain joins TRBV6-1 and TRBJ2-7, with a weak D call TRBD1 (5 bases). This CDR3 contains 12 residues. Trimming pared 6 bases from V and 4 bases from J, leaving 10 bases between. In germline, CDR1 is MNHNS, CDR2 SASEGT. CDR3 sequence (DNA): TGTGCCAGCAGGGGGCCTTTATACGAGCAGTACTTC. Its protein product is CASRGPLYEQYF.

The chain couples TRBV18 to TRBJ2-7, with D tentatively TRBD2 (6 bases). Germline lookup yields CDR1 KGHSH and CDR2 LQKENI. Trimming stripped 3 bases from V and 0 bases from J, with 15 bases between. CDR3 length: 16 amino acids. CDR3 sequence reads: CASSPRRSGHSYEQYF. The CDR3 nucleotides are TGTGCCAGCTCACCTCGGCGTAGCGGACACTCCTACGAGCAGTACTTC.

This sequence joins TRBV6-4 and TRBJ2-3; 13 bases map to TRBD2. Looked up from germline, CDR1 is MRHNA and CDR2 is SNTAGT. The CDR3 has 14 amino acids. V dropped 8 bases and J dropped 2; count of bases not matched to a gene: 1. CDR3 bases: TGTGCCAGCGGACTAGCGGGGGCCACAGATACGCAGTATTTT. This gives the protein CASGLAGATDTQYF.